This T cell receptor (beta chain) was identified in a study of blood T cell repertoires in COVID-19. Study at large: Sample material is recorded as cDNA or gDNA derived from T cells, B-cell-depleted T cells, or PBMCs.

This table comes from immunoSEQ multiplex PCR, and its TCRdb copy is limited to in-frame clones, with some not included. The repertoire has about 310,000 clones, roughly 89% of them found once; the top ten carry 8% to 9%. Adults between roughly 18 and 89 years of age took part from under 25 US areas. This CDR3 spans 16 amino acids. Germline CDR1 is LNHDA and CDR2 is SQIVND (reference sequence). Trimming stripped 4 bases from V and 2 bases from J, with 18 bases between. Sequenced material: PBMCs or T cells enriched from blood (not recorded which). The TCR was taken from a woman aged 18-30 years who had recovered from COVID-19. The chain recombines TRBV19 with TRBJ2-7; tentatively, D is TRBD1 (6 bases). In DNA form, the CDR3 reads TGTGCCAGTAGTAGTCTACAGGGTCCAACTACCTACGAGCAGTACTTC. Its translation is CASSSLQGPTTYEQYF.